This T cell receptor (beta chain) was recovered during a study of T cell repertoires in cytomegalovirus infection. TCRdb processed the reads anew with MiXCR; each CDR3 protein has one entry. The sample has approximately 74,000 distinct CDR3 sequences, approximately 40% seen once. This clonotype was counted only a few times. Its target is unknown. Sequencing used CD8+ T cells from cultured PBMCs, obtained from culture after CMV antigen stimulation. This receptor was taken from a human donor in good health (CMV status not recorded). Some clones in this sample may be carry-over from other donors' samples.

The CDR3: CASGLVPSSRLLHPNYGYTF. In DNA, the CDR3 is TGTGCTAGTGGTTTGGTACCCTCATCACGGCTCCTGCATCCTAACTATGGCTACACCTTC. The J gene is TRBJ1-2, the V gene TRBV12-5, with no clear D. CDR1 and CDR2 from the germline V gene are LGHNT and FRNRAP. This CDR3 has 20 residues. Trimming took 0 bases from V and 0 from J, leaving 23 bases between them.